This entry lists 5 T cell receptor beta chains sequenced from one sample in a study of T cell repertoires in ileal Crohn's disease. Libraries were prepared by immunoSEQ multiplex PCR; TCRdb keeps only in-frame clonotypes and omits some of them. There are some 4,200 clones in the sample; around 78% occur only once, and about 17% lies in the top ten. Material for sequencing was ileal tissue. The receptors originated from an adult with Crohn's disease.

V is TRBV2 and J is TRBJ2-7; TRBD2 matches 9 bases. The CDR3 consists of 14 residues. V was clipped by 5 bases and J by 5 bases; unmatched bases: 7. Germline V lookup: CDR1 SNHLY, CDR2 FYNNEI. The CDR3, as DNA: TGTGCCAGCAGTACAGGGACTAGCCCCAACGAGCAGTACTTC. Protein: CASSTGTSPNEQYF.

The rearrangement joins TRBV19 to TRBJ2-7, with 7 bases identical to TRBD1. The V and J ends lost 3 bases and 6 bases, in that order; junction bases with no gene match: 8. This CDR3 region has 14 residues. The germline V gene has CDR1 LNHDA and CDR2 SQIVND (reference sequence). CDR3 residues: CASSITGARVEQYF. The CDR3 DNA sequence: TGTGCCAGTAGTATTACAGGGGCGAGGGTCGAGCAGTACTTC.

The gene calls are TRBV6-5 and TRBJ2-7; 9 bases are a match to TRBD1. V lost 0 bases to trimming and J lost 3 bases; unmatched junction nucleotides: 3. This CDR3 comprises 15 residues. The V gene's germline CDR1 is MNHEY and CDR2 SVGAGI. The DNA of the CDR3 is TGTGCCAGCAGTTACTCACCGGGACAGGGCTACGAGCAGTACTTC. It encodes CASSYSPGQGYEQYF.

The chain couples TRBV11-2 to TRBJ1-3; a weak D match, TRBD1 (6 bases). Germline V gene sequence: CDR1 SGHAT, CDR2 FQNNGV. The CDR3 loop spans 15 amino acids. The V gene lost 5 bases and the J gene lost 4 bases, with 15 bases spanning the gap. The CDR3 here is CASSRGGRAGNTIYF. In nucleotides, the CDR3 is TGTGCCAGCAGCCGGGGGGGCAGGGCGGGAAACACCATATATTTT.

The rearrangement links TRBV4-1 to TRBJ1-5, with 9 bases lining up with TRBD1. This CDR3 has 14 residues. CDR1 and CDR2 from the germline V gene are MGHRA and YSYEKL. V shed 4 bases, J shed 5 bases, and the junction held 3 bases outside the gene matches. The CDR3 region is CASSLQGADQPQHF. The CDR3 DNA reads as TGCGCCAGCAGCCTACAGGGGGCCGATCAGCCCCAGCATTTT.